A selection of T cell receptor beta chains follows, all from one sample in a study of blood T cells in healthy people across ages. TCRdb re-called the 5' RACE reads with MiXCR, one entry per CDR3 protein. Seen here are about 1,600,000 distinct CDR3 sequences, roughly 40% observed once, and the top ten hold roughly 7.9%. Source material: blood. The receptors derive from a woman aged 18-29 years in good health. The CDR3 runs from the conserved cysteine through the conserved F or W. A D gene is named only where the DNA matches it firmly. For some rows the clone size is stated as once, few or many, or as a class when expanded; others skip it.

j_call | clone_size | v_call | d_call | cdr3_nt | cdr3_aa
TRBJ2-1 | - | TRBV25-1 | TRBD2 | TGTGCCAGCAGTGAATATAGCGGGGGGGCGAGGACATACAATGAGCAGTTCTTC | CASSEYSGGARTYNEQFF
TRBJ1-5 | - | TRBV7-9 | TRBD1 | TGTGCCAGCAGCAACGGGACAGCACCCAATCAGCCCCAGCATTTT | CASSNGTAPNQPQHF
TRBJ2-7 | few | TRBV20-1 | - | TGCAGTGCGGCCCGGGACATAGACTACGAGCAGTACTTC | CSAARDIDYEQYF
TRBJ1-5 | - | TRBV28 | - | TGTGCCAGCAGTTTAGGGGCCGGTAGCAATCAGCCCCAGCATTTT | CASSLGAGSNQPQHF
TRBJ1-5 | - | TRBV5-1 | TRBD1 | TGCGCCAGCAGCCCTCTCCCGGGACAGGGGAAAGGTAGGCCCCAGCATTTT | CASSPLPGQGKGRPQHF
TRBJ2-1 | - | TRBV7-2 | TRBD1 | TGTGCCAGCAGCCGTTCGGGACAGGGGTTTAATGAGCAGTTCTTC | CASSRSGQGFNEQFF
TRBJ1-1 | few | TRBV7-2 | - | TGTGCCAGCACCCCCCAGAACACTGAAGCTTTCTTT | CASTPQNTEAFF
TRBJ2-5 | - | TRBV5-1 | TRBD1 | TGCGCCAGCAGCTGGGGACAGACGAAAGAGACCCAGTACTTC | CASSWGQTKETQYF
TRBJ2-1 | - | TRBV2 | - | TGTGCCAGCAGTGAAAGTGACAATGAGCAGTTCTTC | CASSESDNEQFF
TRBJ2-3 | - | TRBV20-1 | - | TGCAGTGCGGAGGGGCAGAAGTCAGATACGCAGTATTTT | CSAEGQKSDTQYF